This T cell receptor beta chain derives from a study of cytomegalovirus exposure and HLA in healthy donors. On the study more broadly: The approximately 110 validation repertoires used the same platform as the roughly 670 first-cohort repertoires, a later analysis reported.

Trimming removed 5 bases from V and 4 bases from J; junction bases left unmatched: 11. The CDR3 totals 15 residues. Germline V gives CDR1 MNHNY, CDR2 SVGAGI (reference sequence). This table comes from immunoSEQ multiplex PCR, and its TCRdb copy is limited to in-frame clones, with some not included. Among around 220,000 clones listed, approximately 86% were seen once. J is TRBJ2-7 and V is TRBV6-6, with 7 positions matching TRBD2. The TCR originated in a woman between 18 and 30 years old in good health and CMV-seronegative. Sequences were obtained from PBMCs. The CDR3 spells CASSPILATQYEQYF. CDR3 nucleotide sequence: TGTGCCAGCAGTCCGATACTAGCGACGCAGTACGAGCAGTACTTC.